The 8 T cell receptor beta chains in this list originate from one sample, sequenced in a study of T-cell reconstitution after alpha-beta-depleted transplantation in children. The TCRbeta library incorporated unique molecular identifiers. TCRdb called the PCR reads again in MiXCR, with one record for every CDR3 protein. The sample includes hundreds of thousands of distinct CDR3 sequences, about 14% of them seen just once. This specimen consisted of PBMCs, obtained from the stem cell graft. The source is a human donor who donated a stem cell graft to a child with Fanconi anemia.

This clonotype showed up just a few times. This chain uses TRBV7-8 with TRBJ1-2; 8 nucleotides agree with TRBD1. J lost 7 bases, V lost 5 bases, and 18 bases had no gene match. The CDR3 is 17 residues long. Germline V CDR1 and CDR2: SGHVS, FQNEAQ. Here the CDR3 reads CASSAQSVDRVIPGYTF. In DNA form, the CDR3 reads TGTGCCAGCAGCGCCCAATCGGTGGACAGGGTGATTCCTGGCTACACCTTC.

About this clonotype: The conserved closing phenylalanine or tryptophan is absent in this CDR3, likely reflecting a read error. The chain joins TRBV6-2 or TRBV6-3 to TRBJ2-3; possible D gene TRBD1, 5 bases. Germline loops: CDR1 MNHEY, CDR2 SVGEGT. The CDR3 length is 13 residues. The V end lost 6 bases, the J end lost 2 bases, and 9 bases lay between the germline ends. CDR3 loop: CASSGQNTDTQYC. Written as DNA, the CDR3 is TGTGCCAGCAGCGGACAAAACACAGATACGCAGTATTGT.

This clonotype was counted at least ten times. V gene TRBV7-2 combines with J gene TRBJ2-1, with D maybe TRBD1 (5 bases). The CDR3 spans 13 residues. Germline V gene sequence: CDR1 SGHTA, CDR2 FQGNSA. With 7 bases removed from V and 4 bases from J, the gap between germline ends came to 11 bases. The CDR3: CASKTARYNEQFF. The CDR3, as DNA: TGTGCCAGCAAGACAGCCAGATACAATGAGCAGTTCTTC.

This chain uses TRBV7-2 with TRBJ2-3; possibly TRBD2 for D (6 bases). Trimming removed 5 bases from V and 2 bases from J, with 14 bases in between. The CDR3 loop spans 15 amino acids. Germline CDR1 is SGHTA and CDR2 is FQGNSA. The CDR3 region is CASSTRSGNTDTQYF. CDR3 nucleotide sequence: TGTGCCAGCAGCACCCGTAGCGGCAACACAGATACGCAGTATTTT.

Here the CDR3 DNA reads TGTGCCAGCAGTGACAGTACCGCTGGGGCCAACGTCCTGACTTTC. It yields the protein CASSDSTAGANVLTF. The chain uses TRBV2 and TRBJ2-6; D call uncertain. V was clipped by 3 bases and J by 2 bases, with 8 bases between them. The CDR3 consists of 15 residues. The germline V gene has CDR1 SNHLY and CDR2 FYNNEI.

This clonotype was seen only a few times. This chain connects TRBV7-9 to TRBJ2-1; D remains unclear. V was trimmed by 5 bases and J by 3 bases, leaving 14 bases between them. CDR3 length: 15 residues. The germline gives CDR1 SEHNR, CDR2 FQNEAQ (reference sequence). For the CDR3, the DNA is TGTGCCAGCAGCCCCGGGCAGCACAGCTACAATGAGCAGTTCTTC. Translation: CASSPGQHSYNEQFF.

At least ten counts were recorded for this clonotype. V usage is TRBV7-2 and J usage is TRBJ1-1; D is unresolved. V was cut by 2 bases and J by 4 bases, with 8 bases left in between. This CDR3 region has 13 residues. The germline V gene has CDR1 SGHTA and CDR2 FQGNSA. The chain's CDR3 is CASSLSRVTEAFF. The CDR3 bases are TGTGCCAGCAGCTTAAGCAGAGTCACTGAAGCTTTCTTT.

The chain is built from TRBV12-3 or TRBV12-4 and TRBJ1-5; TRBD1 is a possible D gene (6 bases). Trimming took 7 bases from V and 4 from J, leaving 14 bases between them. The CDR3 runs to 14 residues. CDR3 residues: CASTMDSPNQPQHF. The CDR3 nucleotides read TGTGCCAGCACCATGGACAGCCCGAATCAGCCCCAGCATTTT.